This record concerns one T cell receptor (beta chain) sequence. What it binds is unknown. Nominally healthy donors were sampled, though unrecorded immune exposures were likely. The data are from a study of cytomegalovirus exposure and HLA in healthy donors. Overall study findings and caveats: Most TCR sequences were rare, but some public TCRs occurred in many donors. The productive fraction for most TCR beta V segments was about 87% or about 30% in an earlier analysis.

This CDR3 is built from 14 residues. V gave up 4 bases and J gave up 6 bases, with 12 bases separating them. Germline V gene data show CDR1 as SGHDN and CDR2 as FVKESK. The PCR contained 60 Vbeta and 13 Jbeta primers. Original methodology: Among the unique TCR beta chains that a later analysis counted, about 84 million in all, about 11 million were shared. Using immunoSEQ multiplex PCR, the repertoire was profiled, and TCRdb retains in-frame clones only, with some absent. V and J calls and clone size are as listed in that table; D and trimming were resolved from the DNA. The profile covers approximately 150,000 clones, with 70% to 85% appearing a single time and around 1.9% taken by the ten largest.

The gene calls are TRBV14 and TRBJ2-2; maybe TRBD1 (6 bases). The TCR originated in a middle-aged man in good health and CMV-seronegative. Sequencing used PBMCs. CDR3 loop: CASSRQDWAGELFF. The CDR3 bases are TGTGCCAGCAGCCGACAGGATTGGGCCGGGGAGCTGTTTTTT.